This T cell receptor (beta chain) is from a study of blood T cell repertoires in COVID-19. The CDR3 length is 14 residues. V gave up 5 bases and J gave up 8 bases, with 14 bases separating them. CDR1 SGHRS and CDR2 YFSETQ come from the germline V gene. As handled by the study authors: Amplification with reference gene primers provided the estimates of nucleated cell counts. Assay: immunoSEQ multiplex PCR; the TCRdb copy retains only in-frame clones and omits some. That table furnishes V, J and clone size, whereas the DNA furnished D and trimming. The sample yields some 150,000 clones, more than 75% seen once.

This sequence originates from a man aged 50-59 years with active COVID-19. The chain employs TRBV5-1 and TRBJ1-6; D is unclear. The sequenced sample consisted of peripheral blood. The CDR3 DNA sequence: TGCGCCAGCAGTAAAACCACGCGGGATTCACCCCTCCACTTT. It codes for CASSKTTRDSPLHF. Together with reference TRBV5-1 and TRBJ1-6, the CDR3 gives the full variable domain: KAGVTQTPRYLIKTRGQQVTLSCSPISGHRSVSWYQQTPGQGLQFLFEYFSETQRNKGNFPGRFSGRQFSNSRSEMNVSTLELGDSALYLCASSKTTRDSPLHFGNGTRLTVT.